This TCR beta chain was obtained from a study of OX40 agonist ivuxolimab in advanced cancers. In the study overall: The group had a mean age of roughly 65 years, ranged from roughly 23 to 79, and was 80% to 90% male. Past anti-PD-1, anti-PD-L1 or anti-CTLA-4 therapy was accepted, and approximately 40% had received some.

The V gene lost 2 bases and the J gene lost 0 bases, with 18 bases spanning the gap. CDR1 and CDR2 (germline): MNHEY, SMNVEV (reference sequence). The CDR3 length is 18 residues. Sequencing was performed with immunoSEQ multiplex PCR; in TCRdb, only in-frame clones are kept and a portion is missing. The table includes some 84,000 clones, approximately 89% detected once. Study observations and caveats: Blood T cells, both CD4+ and CD8+, expanded clonally by week 6 at 0.1 to 3.0 mg/kg. There were also nonresponders showing low normalized T-cell clonal expansion.

Points on this clone: Its matching antigen is unknown.

Sequencing was performed on CD4+ or CD8+ T cells sorted from blood, taken in a trial of the OX40 agonist ivuxolimab. The source of this sequence is an adult with an advanced solid tumor such as melanoma, head and neck, liver or kidney cancer. The rearrangement joins TRBV27 to TRBJ2-3; D could derive from TRBD1 or TRBD2 (5 bases each). Here the CDR3 DNA reads TGTGCCAGCAGTTTAGACTACGGGGCCTTCTCTAGCACAGATACGCAGTATTTT. The encoded protein is CASSLDYGAFSSTDTQYF.